Shown below are 10 T cell receptor beta chains from a single sample sequenced in a study of T-cell reconstitution after alpha-beta-depleted transplantation in children. Unique molecular identifiers were built into the TCRbeta library. Using its own MiXCR run on the PCR reads, TCRdb lists one record per CDR3 protein. The table records around 670,000 distinct CDR3 sequences, around 12% of them present only once. Material: PBMCs, obtained before TCRalphabeta/CD19-depleted stem cell transplant. The origin of the receptors is a girl aged 2-10 years with congenital amegakaryocytic thrombocytopenia, due to receive a stem cell transplant.

The table lists this clonotype with many counts. This chain joins TRBV7-2 and TRBJ2-1, with D maybe TRBD2 (6 bases). The ends were cut back, 4 bases at V and 6 bases at J, with 16 bases in the middle. The CDR3 spans 15 residues. Per the germline V gene, CDR1 is SGHTA and CDR2 is FQGNSA. This chain's CDR3 is CASSSSGAGPNEQFF. The CDR3 DNA reads as TGTGCCAGCAGCTCCTCGGGAGCAGGCCCCAATGAGCAGTTCTTC.

The table lists this clonotype with a few counts. J is TRBJ2-3 and V is TRBV5-1, with 9 nucleotides matching TRBD2. The germline CDR1 and CDR2 sequences are SGHRS and YFSETQ. V shed 7 bases, J shed 3 bases, and the junction held 12 bases outside the gene matches. This CDR3 has 16 amino acids. The CDR3 DNA reads as TGCGCCAGCCACCAGGGGCTAGCGGGACAAACAGATACGCAGTATTTT. Translated, it gives CASHQGLAGQTDTQYF.

This clonotype was seen only a few times. The CDR3, as DNA: TGTGCCAGCAGCCAAGCCCCGGACTACCGCAATGAGCAGTTCTTC. Translated, it gives CASSQAPDYRNEQFF. The chain has TRBV3-1 and TRBJ2-1, with D possibly being TRBD2 (6 bases). Trimming shortened V by 1 base and J by 6 bases, and 13 bases separated the two germline ends. Germline CDR1 is LGHDT and CDR2 is YNNKEL (reference sequence). The CDR3 has 15 amino acids.

This clonotype was seen more than once but under ten times. The V call is TRBV30, the J call TRBJ2-4; 12 bases agree with TRBD2. V lost 2 bases, J lost 0 bases, and 11 bases stayed unmatched. CDR1 and CDR2 (germline): GTSNPN, SVGIG (reference sequence). This CDR3 is built from 19 residues. CDR3 bases: TGTGCCTGGAGTCCGACTAGCGGGAGTCTAAATGTAGCCAAAAACATTCAGTACTTC. It codes for CAWSPTSGSLNVAKNIQYF. The variable domain in full, completed from reference TRBV30 and TRBJ2-4, reads SQTIHQWPATLVQPVGSPLSLECTVEGTSNPNLYWYRQAAGRGLQLLFYSVGIGQISSEVPQNLSASRPQDRQFILSSKKLLLSDSGFYLCAWSPTSGSLNVAKNIQYFGAGTRLSVL.

The V and J genes are TRBV4-1 and TRBJ2-1, with TRBD2 identical over 9 bases. The CDR3 sequence is 15 residues long. Trimming at V came to 3 bases and at J to 9 bases, leaving 9 bases not matched to a gene. Germline CDR1 reads MGHRA; CDR2 reads YSYEKL. The CDR3 DNA reads as TGCGCCAGCAGCCAGTTTGGCGGGAGGGCGGTTGAGCAGTTCTTC. Protein product: CASSQFGGRAVEQFF.

This clonotype was counted a few times. CDR3 residues: CAISERAAYEQYF. Written as DNA, the CDR3 is TGTGCCATCAGTGAAAGGGCAGCCTACGAGCAGTACTTC. The chain combines TRBV10-3 with TRBJ2-7; D is ambiguous. The CDR3 has 13 residues. Trimming left V 3 bases short and J 2 bases short, with 8 bases between. Per germline, CDR1 ENHRY and CDR2 SYGVKD.

The sample holds a few counts of this clonotype. The chain recombines TRBV28 with TRBJ2-3; 10 nucleotides align to TRBD2. V lost 3 bases and J lost 2; bases outside the gene matches: 5. Per germline, CDR1 MDHEN and CDR2 SYDVKM. This CDR3 region has 16 residues. The DNA of the CDR3 is TGTGCCAGCAGTTTGACTAGCGGGCCCCTCACAGATACGCAGTATTTT. It specifies CASSLTSGPLTDTQYF.

This clonotype was detected many times. V gene TRBV7-8 combines with J gene TRBJ1-2; D is perhaps TRBD1 (5 bases). V was cut by 6 bases and J by 7 bases, with 18 bases left in between. In germline, CDR1 is SGHVS, CDR2 FQNEAQ. The CDR3 has 14 amino acids. CDR3 bases: TGTGCCAGCAGTCTCGACATAGGGGCGGGTGGCTACACCTTC. This translates into CASSLDIGAGGYTF.

V is TRBV27 and J is TRBJ2-5; D may be TRBD2 (5 bases). CDR1 is MNHEY and CDR2 is SMNVEV in the germline V gene (reference sequence). With 3 bases removed from V and 2 bases from J, the gap between germline ends came to 16 bases. CDR3 length: 16 residues. CDR3 DNA sequence: TGTGCCAGCAGTTTTCGCCCCGGACGGGGACAAGAGACCCAGTACTTC. This gives the protein CASSFRPGRGQETQYF.

Comments on this clonotype: A much larger clone differs from this one at a single base, so this may be a read error. The gene calls are TRBV7-2 and TRBJ2-7; D is ambiguous. The CDR3 runs 16 residues. V was cut by 1 base and J by 2 bases, with 15 bases left in between. CDR1 and CDR2 (germline): SGHTA, FQGNSA. The CDR3 spells CASSLVSLVRTYEQYF. CDR3 sequence (DNA): TGTGCCAGCAGCTTAGTATCTTTGGTCAGAACCTACGAGCAGTACTTC.